The T cell receptor beta chain under discussion was sequenced for a study of identifying expanded T cells in peripheral blood. With regard to this clone: What it recognizes is unknown.

With 4 bases removed from V and 4 bases from J, the gap between germline ends came to 10 bases. This CDR3 has 13 amino acids. Germline V gives CDR1 LGHNT, CDR2 FRNRAP. Assay used: immunoSEQ multiplex PCR; TCRdb lists only in-frame clones, some missing. The sample shows about 58,000 clones, roughly 90% of them seen only once. Healthy donors had no documented immune events, such as infections, while sampled. Regarding the study as a whole: Technical replicates showed about 1.1 changed clones; two weeks 15 to 20; four weeks 19. Across healthy donors, higher total template counts meant significantly greater approximately 2-week count variance.

The sequenced sample consisted of blood. The origin of this receptor is a person between 18 and 75 years old in good health. V and J are TRBV12-5 and TRBJ1-2; maybe TRBD1 (5 bases). The CDR3 DNA sequence: TGTGCTAGTGGTTCCCGGGGCTTCTATGGCTACACCTTC. It is translated as CASGSRGFYGYTF.